These 8 T cell receptor beta chains came from one sample sequenced in a study of T cells in Graves' hyperthyroidism and ophthalmopathy. Researchers amplified the TCR beta CDR3 regions from RNA transcripts. First-round RT-PCR of the TCR CDR3 relied on the HTBI primer set. TCRdb ran MiXCR on the multiplex PCR reads and lists one entry per CDR3 protein. Found here are 250,000 or so distinct CDR3 sequences, approximately 14% of them singletons; the top ten hold roughly 15%. The specimen was blood. These receptors originate from a woman aged 35 to 49 with Graves' hyperthyroidism that later progressed to Graves' ophthalmopathy.

This clonotype has a handful of counts. The chain couples TRBV5-1 to TRBJ2-7; 12 bases are a match to TRBD2. This CDR3 is 19 amino acids long. Trimming removed 1 base from V and 1 base from J; junction bases left unmatched: 12. From germline, CDR1 is SGHRS and CDR2 YFSETQ. CDR3 sequence reads: CASSLYPLPSGGVSYEQYF. CDR3 DNA sequence: TGCGCCAGCAGCTTGTACCCCTTACCTAGCGGGGGGGTTTCCTACGAGCAGTACTTC.

This clonotype was recorded at least ten times. The chain couples TRBV15 to TRBJ1-1; D is perhaps TRBD1 (6 bases). CDR3 length: 14 residues. CDR1 is LNHNV, CDR2 YYDKDF, per germline (reference sequence). V was clipped by 0 bases and J by 9 bases, with 14 bases between them. The CDR3 coding sequence is TGTGCCACCAGCAGAGACCCCGGGACATTTAAAGCTTTCTTT. Amino acid sequence: CATSRDPGTFKAFF.

This chain joins TRBV24-1 and TRBJ2-2, with D uncertain. The CDR3 loop spans 13 amino acids. V was trimmed by 9 bases and J by 4 bases, leaving 11 bases between them. Looked up from germline, CDR1 is KGHDR and CDR2 is SFDVKD. The CDR3 nucleotides read TGTGCCACCTTTTCCCCTACCACCGGGGAGCTGTTTTTT. Amino acids: CATFSPTTGELFF.

This clonotype has a count of ten or more. V gene TRBV7-9 combines with J gene TRBJ2-7; D gene unclear. CDR1 SEHNR and CDR2 FQNEAQ come from the germline V gene (reference sequence). The CDR3 runs to 12 residues. Trimming removed 3 bases from V and 8 bases from J, with 11 bases in between. The CDR3 bases are TGTGCCAGCAGCTTGGGGATGCGGCAGCAGTACTTC. Its protein product is CASSLGMRQQYF.

As to this clonotype: This may arise from a read error, as a much more abundant clone is one base away. The chain links TRBV9 to TRBJ2-7; the D gene is possibly TRBD2 (6 bases). There are 13 residues in the CDR3. The V gene's germline CDR1 is SGDLS and CDR2 YYNGEE. This CDR3 is CASSVAEGYERYF. The CDR3 coding sequence is TGTGCCAGCAGCGTAGCGGAGGGCTACGAGCGGTACTTC.

In this sample, this clonotype turned up many times. The chain links TRBV2 to TRBJ1-3; no reliable D call. This CDR3 is 15 amino acids long. Germline V gives CDR1 SNHLY, CDR2 FYNNEI. The V end was cut by 8 bases, the J end by 2 bases, with 16 bases between. As DNA, the CDR3 is TGTGCCAGCTGGAGTGGGGTTGTGGCTGGAAACACCATATATTTT. Amino acid sequence: CASWSGVVAGNTIYF.

At least ten counts were recorded for this clonotype. This chain links TRBV27 with TRBJ1-5; 7 bases are a match to TRBD1. Germline CDR1 MNHEY, CDR2 SMNVEV (reference sequence). The CDR3 sequence is 18 residues long. Trimming at V came to 6 bases and at J to 0 bases, leaving 14 bases not matched to a gene. The CDR3: CASSLTGPNFYSNQPQHF. The CDR3, as DNA: TGTGCCAGCAGCTTGACAGGGCCCAACTTCTATAGCAATCAGCCCCAGCATTTT.

This clonotype was detected only a few times. J is TRBJ2-1 and V is TRBV9; D is perhaps TRBD2 (6 bases). CDR1 and CDR2 (germline): SGDLS, YYNGEE. This CDR3 region has 14 residues. Trimming removed 3 bases from V and 9 bases from J, with 16 bases in between. The CDR3 DNA reads TGTGCCAGCAGCGGAATTGGGCTAGCGTTTGAGCAGTTCTTC. Protein product: CASSGIGLAFEQFF.